These T cell receptor beta chains were read from a single sample in a study of blood T cell repertoires in COVID-19. Using immunoSEQ multiplex PCR, the repertoire was profiled, and TCRdb retains in-frame clones only, with some absent. The sample yields roughly 520,000 clones, 85% to 90% seen once. Sequencing was performed on PBMCs or T cells enriched from blood (not recorded which). The receptors were sampled from a woman between 40 and 50 years old who had recovered from COVID-19. The CDR3 runs from the conserved cysteine through the conserved F or W. The D gene is left open where the match is weak. Clone size is given for some rows only: seen once, a few or many times, or a class if the clone is expanded.

>TRBJ1-2|.|TRBV18|.|15
CASSPKEVDPEGYTF
TGTGCCAGCTCACCCAAAGAGGTGGATCCGGAAGGCTACACCTTC
>TRBJ2-3|.|TRBV11-2|.|15
CASSLMVGVTDTQYF
TGTGCCAGCAGCTTAATGGTGGGAGTCACAGATACGCAGTATTTT
>TRBJ2-1|.|TRBV6-2/TRBV6-3|.|13
CASSPGLHNEQFF
TGTGCCAGCAGTCCGGGACTGCACAATGAGCAGTTCTTC
>TRBJ1-2|.|TRBV12-3/TRBV12-4|.|13
CASSPRVSYGYTF
TGTGCCAGCAGCCCTCGCGTGAGCTATGGCTACACCTTC
>TRBJ1-2|.|TRBV4-3|.|16
CASSQDRSMEGYGYTF
TGCGCCAGCAGCCAAGATCGGAGCATGGAAGGCTATGGCTACACCTTC
>TRBJ1-6|.|TRBV19|.|9
CARVSPLHF
TGTGCGAGGGTCTCACCCCTCCACTTT
>TRBJ2-3|TRBD2|TRBV4-1|.|15
CASSQGSGSIDTQYF
TGCGCCAGCAGCCAAGGTAGCGGGAGCATAGATACGCAGTATTTT
>TRBJ2-1|.|TRBV7-9|.|15
CASIQDNKVNNEQFF
TGTGCCAGCATCCAAGACAACAAGGTAAACAATGAGCAGTTCTTC
>TRBJ2-6|.|TRBV11-2|.|16
CASSLGRGSGANVLTF
TGTGCCAGCAGCTTGGGAAGGGGCTCTGGGGCCAACGTCCTGACTTTC
>TRBJ2-1|.|TRBV5-8|.|16
CASSLGQVSSYNEQFF
TGTGCCAGCAGCTTGGGACAGGTGAGCTCCTACAATGAGCAGTTCTTC
>TRBJ2-7|TRBD2|TRBV5-4|.|14
CASSLGGSNYEQYF
TGTGCCAGCAGCTTGGGCGGGAGTAACTACGAGCAGTACTTC
>TRBJ1-2|TRBD1|TRBV13|.|17
CASSPKTTGARTYGYTF
TGTGCCAGCAGTCCCAAGACTACAGGGGCCCGAACCTATGGCTACACCTTC
>TRBJ2-7|TRBD1|TRBV5-1|.|15
CASSGSGGDYYEQYF
TGCGCCAGCAGCGGGTCAGGGGGCGACTACTACGAGCAGTACTTC
>TRBJ2-7|.|TRBV20-1|.|11
CSAREGYEQYF
TGCAGTGCTAGGGAGGGATACGAGCAGTACTTC
>TRBJ1-4|.|TRBV29-1|.|14
CSVGEQTRDEKLFF
TGCAGCGTTGGTGAACAAACTCGGGATGAAAAACTGTTTTTT
>TRBJ2-1|TRBD1|TRBV5-1|.|15
CASRLTGTDYNEQFF
TGCGCCAGCAGACTGACCGGGACAGACTACAATGAGCAGTTCTTC
>TRBJ1-6|.|TRBV15|.|14
CATSREQYNSPLHF
TGTGCCACCAGCAGAGAACAGTATAATTCACCCCTCCACTTT
>TRBJ1-1|.|TRBV27|.|14
CASSLRQGGTEAFF
TGTGCCAGCAGTTTACGGCAGGGTGGGACTGAAGCTTTCTTT
>TRBJ1-1|TRBD1|TRBV6-5|.|14
CASTEGQGSTEAFF
TGTGCCAGCACCGAGGGACAGGGGTCGACTGAAGCTTTCTTT
>TRBJ2-7|.|TRBV12-5|.|16
CASGLVRGRGLYEQYF
TGTGCTAGTGGTTTGGTACGAGGCAGGGGCCTTTACGAGCAGTACTTC
>TRBJ1-3|.|TRBV19|.|16
CASSHTSRGKRNTIYF
TGTGCCAGTAGTCATACCTCCCGGGGGAAAAGAAACACCATATATTTT
>TRBJ2-3|TRBD2|TRBV19|.|17
CASSIGLAGISTDTQYF
TGTGCCAGTAGTATAGGACTAGCGGGCATTAGCACAGATACGCAGTATTTT
>TRBJ1-6|TRBD1|TRBV24-1|.|16
CATSDPTGTYNSPLHF
TGTGCCACCAGTGACCCGACAGGGACCTATAATTCACCCCTCCACTTT
>TRBJ1-4|TRBD1|TRBV5-1|few|14
CASSPDRAGEKLFF
TGCGCCAGCAGCCCGGACAGGGCCGGTGAAAAACTGTTTTTT
>TRBJ1-3|TRBD1|TRBV27|.|15
CASSRQGGYGNTIYF
TGTGCCAGCAGCCGACAGGGGGGATATGGAAACACCATATATTTT
>TRBJ2-5|.|TRBV7-2|once|15
CASSLVAGWQETQYF
TGTGCCAGCAGCTTAGTGGCGGGGTGGCAAGAGACCCAGTACTTC
>TRBJ2-7|.|TRBV29-1|once|11
CSVRSYYEQYF
TGCAGCGTTCGTTCCTACTACGAGCAGTACTTC
>TRBJ2-4|.|TRBV2|.|11
CASSEAGIQYF
TGTGCCAGCAGTGAAGCCGGGATTCAGTACTTC
>TRBJ2-7|TRBD1|TRBV3-1/TRBV3-2|.|14
CASSLGTVLSEQYF
TGTGCCAGCAGCCTTGGGACAGTATTATCCGAGCAGTACTTC
>TRBJ2-5|.|TRBV6-2/TRBV6-3|.|13
CASSLLVRETQYF
TGTGCCAGCAGTTTATTAGTTCGGGAGACCCAGTACTTC
>TRBJ2-5|TRBD2|TRBV14|few|16
CASSQGVTSGQETQYF
TGTGCCAGCAGCCAAGGGGTGACTAGCGGACAAGAGACCCAGTACTTC
>TRBJ2-4|.|TRBV27|.|15
CASSSPGESKNIQYF
TGTGCCAGCAGTTCCCCCGGGGAGTCCAAAAACATTCAGTACTTC
>TRBJ2-7|TRBD2|TRBV11-3|.|17
CASSLAGGSGRVYEQYF
TGTGCCAGCAGCTTAGCAGGTGGGAGCGGGAGGGTATACGAGCAGTACTTC
>TRBJ2-7|.|TRBV18|.|16
CASSPRLSESSYEQYF
TGTGCCAGCTCACCACGTCTTTCGGAGAGTTCCTACGAGCAGTACTTC
>TRBJ1-1|.|TRBV27|.|16
CASSYRLRGVPTEAFF
TGTGCCAGCAGTTATAGGCTGCGCGGGGTGCCGACTGAAGCTTTCTTT
>TRBJ2-6|.|TRBV6-2/TRBV6-3|.|15
CASSWLSSGANVLTF
TGTGCCAGCAGTTGGCTCAGCTCTGGGGCCAACGTCCTGACTTTC
>TRBJ2-7|.|TRBV2|.|14
CASSYRDSPYEQYF
TGTGCCAGCAGTTACCGGGACTCTCCCTACGAGCAGTACTTC
>TRBJ1-4|TRBD1|TRBV30|.|14
CAWSNRGTNEKLFF
TGTGCCTGGAGTAACAGGGGAACTAATGAAAAACTGTTTTTT
>TRBJ2-7|TRBD1|TRBV10-3|.|15
CAISGGQGANYEQYF
TGTGCCATCAGTGGGGGACAGGGGGCAAACTACGAGCAGTACTTC
>TRBJ2-7|.|TRBV7-9|.|14
CASREYGDSYEQYF
TGTGCCAGCAGGGAATACGGGGACTCCTACGAGCAGTACTTC
>TRBJ1-5|TRBD1|TRBV23-1|.|16
CASSHVDRGGNQPQHF
TGCGCCAGCAGTCACGTGGACAGGGGGGGAAATCAGCCCCAGCATTTT
>TRBJ1-3|.|TRBV7-2|.|16
CASSLVTLTSGNTIYF
TGTGCCAGCAGCTTAGTGACACTTACCTCTGGAAACACCATATATTTT
>TRBJ2-5|.|TRBV4-3|once|16
CASSQEGRGYQETQYF
TGCGCCAGCAGCCAAGAAGGCAGGGGATATCAAGAGACCCAGTACTTC
>TRBJ2-2|TRBD2|TRBV3-1/TRBV3-2|.|16
CASSRTSGTNTGELFF
TGTGCCAGCAGTCGGACTAGCGGGACGAACACCGGGGAGCTGTTTTTT
>TRBJ1-2|TRBD1|TRBV6-5|.|15
CASSPGTGAYYGYTF
TGTGCCAGCAGCCCCGGGACAGGGGCCTACTATGGCTACACCTTC
>TRBJ1-5|.|TRBV9|.|13
CASSPGGNQPQHF
TGTGCCAGCAGTCCAGGAGGGAATCAGCCCCAGCATTTT
>TRBJ1-2|.|TRBV5-1|.|12
CASSLSGFGYTF
TGCGCCAGCAGCTTATCAGGGTTTGGCTACACCTTC
>TRBJ1-3|.|TRBV27|.|14
CASSFRGEGNTIYF
TGTGCCAGCAGTTTCAGGGGCGAAGGAAACACCATATATTTT
>TRBJ2-1|.|TRBV15|.|15
CATSRDWGYDNEQFF
TGTGCCACCAGCAGAGATTGGGGCTACGACAATGAGCAGTTCTTC
>TRBJ1-5|.|TRBV2|.|13
CASNENSNQPQHF
TGTGCCAGCAACGAGAATAGCAATCAGCCCCAGCATTTT